This T cell receptor beta chain is from a study of T-cell reconstitution after alpha-beta-depleted transplantation in children. The junction had 7 bases not matched to a gene; V was cut back by 1 base and J by 2 bases. In germline, CDR1 is LNHNV, CDR2 YYDKDF (reference sequence). This CDR3 comprises 17 residues. Researchers prepared the TCRbeta library using unique molecular identifiers, the study reports. TCRdb reanalysed the PCR reads using MiXCR and keeps one entry per CDR3 protein. This sample has 780,000 or so distinct CDR3 sequences, with roughly 16% found just once. This chain links TRBV15 with TRBJ1-1; 10 bases agree with TRBD1. The TCR comes from a male patient between 5 and 17 years old who had a stem cell transplant for acute lymphoblastic leukemia, so the T cells may come from the graft donor. The material was PBMCs, mostly from graft donor cells, obtained 360 days after TCRalphabeta/CD19-depleted stem cell transplant. CDR3 sequence reads: CATSRVPGQGRNTEAFF. CDR3 bases: TGTGCCACCAGCAGAGTCCCGGGACAGGGGAGAAACACTGAAGCTTTCTTT.